The clone carrying this T cell receptor beta chain was seen more than once but under ten times. Its antigen is not identified. These data originate in a study of blood T cells in healthy people across ages. The authors ran a second PCR of about 7 to 11 cycles using a sample-barcoded 5' primer and a J-beta primer mix. TCRdb re-derived calls from the 5' RACE reads in MiXCR, one entry per CDR3 protein. Of around 1.5 million distinct CDR3 sequences listed, roughly 32% were seen once; the top ten hold around 11%. General observations from the study: Diversity figures derived from one million T cells were judged to underestimate the true value.

Those donating, healthy Caucasian individuals from Russia, were aged roughly 6 to 90. The CDR3 is 11 residues long. CDR1 ENHRY and CDR2 SYGVKD come from the germline V gene. Trimming shortened V by 4 bases and J by 4 bases, and 3 bases separated the two germline ends. What was sequenced was blood. The source is a woman younger than 45 in good health. The chain joins TRBV10-3 to TRBJ2-3; no clear D gene. CDR3 DNA sequence: TGTGCCATCAGTGTCGCAGATACGCAGTATTTT. Its translation: CAISVADTQYF.